This TCR beta chain was captured in a study of T cell changes during pregnancy in multiple sclerosis. The germline gives CDR1 GTSNPN, CDR2 SVGIG (reference sequence). CDR3 length: 13 residues. Trimming removed 0 bases at V and 6 bases at J, with 9 bases between. Repertoires were generated with immunoSEQ multiplex PCR, while TCRdb's copy carries only in-frame clones and drops some. The table includes approximately 100,000 clones, about 90% detected once. This clone occurred once. The receptor comes from a female donor with multiple sclerosis, enrolled in a pregnancy study. Specimen: peripheral blood, collected before pregnancy. The gene calls are TRBV30 and TRBJ2-4, with D maybe TRBD1 (5 bases). CDR3 sequence reads: CAWSVGAPNIQYF. As DNA, the CDR3 is TGTGCCTGGAGTGTAGGGGCCCCAAACATTCAGTACTTC.